The 13 T cell receptor beta chains listed next were all sequenced from one sample in a study of identical twins. TCRdb processed the 5' RACE reads anew with MiXCR; each CDR3 protein has one entry. The sample lists 200,000 to 250,000 distinct CDR3 sequences; roughly 12% were seen once. The sample was also reused in another study, on yellow fever vaccine responses in identical twins.

Input material: memory (CD45RO+) T cells sorted from blood. The source is a woman under 30 in good health.

In this sample, this clonotype turned up a few times. This sequence joins TRBV12-3 or TRBV12-4 and TRBJ2-7, with TRBD2 identical over 10 bases. The CDR3 has 17 amino acids. Germline trimming cut 11 bases from V and 1 base from J; bases unmatched to any gene: 17. The CDR3 reads CAPLPPLLAGTSYEQYF. CDR3 in DNA: TGTGCCCCCCTTCCCCCCCTACTAGCGGGAACTTCCTACGAGCAGTACTTC.

The chain employs TRBV4-2 and TRBJ2-3; tentatively, D is TRBD1 (11 bases). The germline gives CDR1 LGHNA, CDR2 YNFKEQ. This CDR3 is built from 20 residues. Trimming took off 1 base at V and 5 bases at J, with 28 bases between the two ends. In DNA form, the CDR3 reads TGTGCCAGCAGCCAAGTAGGGACAGGGGGGCTAGCGGGAGTTGGAGATACGCAGTATTTT. This gives the protein CASSQVGTGGLAGVGDTQYF.

As regards this clonotype: A much larger clonotype is one base distant, so this may be a read error. The CDR3 protein is CAISETSGRAVQNIQYF. In nucleotides, the CDR3 is TGTGCCATCAGTGAGACTAGCGGGAGGGCCGTCCAAAACATTCAGTACTTC. The chain combines TRBV10-3 with TRBJ2-4; TRBD2 agrees at 13 bases. Germline V gene sequence: CDR1 ENHRY, CDR2 SYGVKD. This CDR3 spans 17 amino acids. Trimming cost V 2 bases and J 5 bases; bases outside gene matches: 6.

The V call is TRBV20-1, the J call TRBJ2-7, with TRBD1 matching over 8 bases. Unmatched junction bases numbered 4, after V lost 3 bases and J lost 0 bases. The CDR3 extends over 14 amino acids. The germline gives CDR1 DFQATT, CDR2 SNEGSKA (reference sequence). Here the CDR3 reads CSASRTGRSYEQYF. The DNA of the CDR3 is TGCAGTGCTAGTCGGACAGGGCGCTCCTACGAGCAGTACTTC.

The chain employs TRBV30 and TRBJ1-1; D call uncertain. This CDR3 is 14 amino acids long. Trimming pared 1 base from V and 9 bases from J, leaving 18 bases between. Germline-derived CDR1 and CDR2 are GTSNPN and SVGIG (reference sequence). CDR3 sequence: CAWSEFNSGSKAFF. DNA for the CDR3: TGTGCCTGGAGTGAGTTTAACTCGGGGTCTAAAGCTTTCTTT. Using reference TRBV30 and TRBJ1-1 for the parts outside the CDR3, the full variable domain is SQTIHQWPATLVQPVGSPLSLECTVEGTSNPNLYWYRQAAGRGLQLLFYSVGIGQISSEVPQNLSASRPQDRQFILSSKKLLLSDSGFYLCAWSEFNSGSKAFFGQGTRLTVV.

This clonotype was picked up many times. The J gene is TRBJ2-7, the V gene TRBV18; 8 positions match TRBD1. The CDR3 contains 14 residues. The V segment lost 4 bases and the J segment 3 bases; nucleotides outside the gene matches: 5. Germline values: CDR1 KGHSH, CDR2 LQKENI. CDR3 nucleotides: TGTGCCAGCTCACGCGGACAGGGCTACTACGAGCAGTACTTC. Protein: CASSRGQGYYEQYF.

The chain combines TRBV29-1 with TRBJ2-7; D assignment may be TRBD1 or TRBD2 (6 bases each). V lost 4 bases and J 3 bases, leaving 16 bases between the germline ends. The CDR3 has 14 amino acids. The germline CDR1 and CDR2 sequences are SQVTM and ANQGSEA. CDR3 nucleotides: TGCAGCGTTGGCGACCTAGGGGGGATCTACGAGCAGTACTTC. Translated, it gives CSVGDLGGIYEQYF.

Notes on this clonotype: One junction end disagrees with the germline gene, perhaps due to a read error. The chain carries TRBV6-5 and TRBJ1-3; weak D call: TRBD1 (5 bases). From germline, CDR1 is MNHEY and CDR2 SVGAGI. The CDR3 sequence is 18 residues long. For the CDR3, the DNA is TGTACCAGCAGTTGGGGCAGCCTTTTGCCTAGCTCTGGAAACACCATATATTTT. Protein: CTSSWGSLLPSSGNTIYF.

This sequence joins TRBV10-1 and TRBJ2-1, with 9 bases identical to TRBD1. Germline-derived CDR1 and CDR2 are WNHNN and SYGVQD (reference sequence). J was trimmed by 7 bases and V by 6 bases; bases with no gene match: 4. CDR3 length: 13 amino acids. The chain's CDR3 is CASSAGTGNEQFF. The CDR3 nucleotides are TGCGCCAGCAGCGCTGGGACAGGGAATGAGCAGTTCTTC.

At least ten counts were recorded for this clonotype. The chain recombines TRBV27 with TRBJ2-7; 10 positions match TRBD1. There are 17 residues in the CDR3. Trimming removed 2 bases from V and 3 bases from J; junction bases left unmatched: 10. The germline V gene has CDR1 MNHEY and CDR2 SMNVEV (reference sequence). CDR3 in amino acids: CASSLGARTGGLYEQYF. In nucleotides, the CDR3 is TGTGCCAGCAGTTTAGGGGCCAGGACAGGGGGACTCTACGAGCAGTACTTC.

This clonotype was counted between two and nine times. The chain is built from TRBV14 and TRBJ2-1; maybe TRBD1 (6 bases). Germline V gene sequence: CDR1 SGHDN, CDR2 FVKESK. V was clipped by 6 bases and J by 1 base, with 16 bases between them. This CDR3 is built from 16 residues. The CDR3 here is CASSPVGASSYNEQFF. DNA for the CDR3: TGTGCCAGCAGTCCTGTGGGGGCTAGTTCCTACAATGAGCAGTTCTTC.

Ten or more counts support this clonotype. The chain employs TRBV29-1 and TRBJ2-5; possible D gene TRBD2, 6 bases. The CDR3 runs to 12 residues. The V end was cut by 6 bases, the J end by 2 bases, with 10 bases between. From germline, CDR1 is SQVTM and CDR2 ANQGSEA. The CDR3 sequence is CSVPGTQETQYF. CDR3 DNA sequence: TGCAGCGTCCCCGGGACTCAAGAGACCCAGTACTTC.

The J gene is TRBJ2-7, the V gene TRBV25-1; 7 bases map to TRBD2. Germline values: CDR1 MGHDK, CDR2 SYGVNS. The V gene end was trimmed by 7 bases and the J gene end by 4 bases; junction bases not matched to a gene: 7. CDR3 size: 13 residues. CDR3 sequence reads: CASTSRAGYEQYF. The CDR3 DNA is TGTGCCAGCACCTCCAGAGCGGGATACGAGCAGTACTTC.